This entry features one TCR beta chain sequence. As originally analysed: Amplification from reference gene primers served as the basis for estimated nucleated cell counts. Libraries were prepared by immunoSEQ multiplex PCR; TCRdb keeps only in-frame clonotypes and omits some of them. V, J and clone size are taken as reported in that table, and D and trimming were inferred from the DNA itself. This sample has about 200,000 clones; around 85% occur once, and the top ten carry about 3.3%. This CDR3 has 16 residues. CDR1 is SGHTA, CDR2 FQGTGA, per germline. The ends were cut back, 4 bases at V and 0 bases at J, with 10 bases in the middle. The entry originates in a study of blood T cell repertoires in COVID-19. Study as a whole: The samples span acute and convalescent COVID-19 from the United States, Italy and Spain. T cells, B-cell-depleted T cells, or PBMCs provided the cDNA or gDNA that served as material.

This TCR came from a man aged 60 to 75 with acute or convalescent COVID-19. The chain uses TRBV7-3 and TRBJ1-6; D might be TRBD1 (6 bases). Specimen: peripheral blood. CDR3 bases: TGTGCCAGCAGCTCACAGGGTAGCTCCTATAATTCACCCCTCCACTTT. The encoded protein is CASSSQGSSYNSPLHF. Full variable domain (missing parts from reference TRBV7-3 and TRBJ1-6): GAGVSQTPSNKVTEKGKYVELRCDPISGHTALYWYRQSLGQGPEFLIYFQGTGAADDSGLPNDRFFAVRPEGSVSTLKIQRTERGDSAVYLCASSSQGSSYNSPLHFGNGTRLTVT.